This is a list of T cell receptor beta chains from one sample in a study of T-cell memory formation after mild COVID-19. One entry per CDR3 protein results from TCRdb running MiXCR on the 5' RACE reads. The profile shows approximately 240,000 distinct CDR3 sequences, about a sixth of them singletons. The sequenced sample was PBMCs or a T cell subset sorted from them (not recorded which). The receptors derive from a man aged 18 to 29 who had mild COVID-19 (a few samples of this study predate the infection). Cell type and time point are not known. Both conserved end residues are part of each CDR3. D genes are given only for firm matches. Some rows have no size entry. The others give once, few or many, or a class for an expanded clone.

j_call clone_size v_call d_call cdr3_aa cdr3_nt
TRBJ2-3 many TRBV5-6 - CASGEATQYF TGTGCCAGCGGCGAGGCTACGCAGTATTTT
TRBJ1-4 - TRBV12-3/TRBV12-4 - CASSLNSHEKLFF TGTGCCAGCAGTTTGAACAGCCATGAAAAACTGTTTTTT
TRBJ2-1 many TRBV5-1 TRBD2 CASSQGLAGEGEQFF TGCGCCAGCAGCCAGGGACTAGCGGGGGAGGGGGAGCAGTTCTTC
TRBJ2-1 - TRBV3-1 TRBD2 CASSQELRGWNEQFF TGTGCCAGCAGCCAGGAGTTGCGGGGGTGGAATGAGCAGTTCTTC
TRBJ2-2 few TRBV5-1 - CASSLVPDNTGELFF TGCGCCAGCAGCTTGGTCCCAGATAACACCGGGGAGCTGTTTTTT
TRBJ2-3 many TRBV6-6 TRBD1 CASSSTGQGRDTQYF TGTGCCAGCAGTTCCACGGGACAGGGGAGGGATACGCAGTATTTT
TRBJ1-6 - TRBV3-1 - CASSTVGHPLHF TGTGCCAGCAGCACTGTCGGGCATCCCCTCCACTTT
TRBJ1-1 few TRBV7-9 - CASNPSGMNTEAFF TGTGCCAGCAACCCATCGGGTATGAACACTGAAGCTTTCTTT
TRBJ2-1 few TRBV3-1 TRBD1 CASSLGTGRYNEQFF TGTGCCAGCAGCCTAGGGACAGGGCGATACAATGAGCAGTTCTTC
TRBJ2-3 - TRBV5-4 - CASSLAAGLTDTQYF TGTGCCAGCAGCTTGGCGGCAGGGCTAACAGATACGCAGTATTTT